The T cell receptor beta chain described here comes from a study of CD8 T cells in ankylosing spondylitis. Regarding the study as a whole: Within matched ankylosing spondylitis synovial fluid, disease-linked clones were reportedly significantly enriched.

MiXCR, applied by TCRdb to the 5' RACE reads, yields one record per CDR3 protein. The table includes about 250,000 distinct CDR3 sequences, about 18% detected once. There are 16 residues in the CDR3. Germline V lookup: CDR1 SQVTM, CDR2 ANQGSEA. V dropped 4 bases and J dropped 2 bases, with 17 bases sitting between them. As for this clonotype: Its antigen is unknown.

The chain uses TRBV29-1 and TRBJ2-2, with TRBD1 as a possible D gene (5 bases). The source of this sequence is a male donor with ankylosing spondylitis or in good health (not recorded which). The specimen was blood, either unsorted or a sorted T cell fraction (not recorded which). In DNA, the CDR3 is TGCAGCGTTGGAGTGGCGTCAGGGTCTAACACCGGGGAGCTGTTTTTT. Its translation is CSVGVASGSNTGELFF.